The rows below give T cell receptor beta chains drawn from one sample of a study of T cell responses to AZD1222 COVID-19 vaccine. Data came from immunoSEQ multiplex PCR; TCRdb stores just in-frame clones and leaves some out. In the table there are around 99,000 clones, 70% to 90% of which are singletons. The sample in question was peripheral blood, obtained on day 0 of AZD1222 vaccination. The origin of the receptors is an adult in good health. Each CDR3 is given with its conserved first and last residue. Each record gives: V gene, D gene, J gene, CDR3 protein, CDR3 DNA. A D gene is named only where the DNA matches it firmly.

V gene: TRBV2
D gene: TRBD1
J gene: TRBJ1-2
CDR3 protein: CASGGAGGFGYTF
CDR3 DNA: TGTGCCAGTGGTGGTGCAGGGGGCTTTGGCTACACCTTC

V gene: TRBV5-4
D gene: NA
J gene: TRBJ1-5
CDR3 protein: CASSYGRDQPQHF
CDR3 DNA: TGTGCCAGCAGTTATGGTCGGGATCAGCCCCAGCATTTT

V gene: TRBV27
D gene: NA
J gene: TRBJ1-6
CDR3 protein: CASSFRPGGRHSPLHF
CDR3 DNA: TGTGCCAGCAGTTTTCGGCCGGGGGGTAGGCATTCACCCCTCCACTTT

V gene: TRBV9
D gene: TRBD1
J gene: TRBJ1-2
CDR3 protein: CASSAKGQLNYGYTF
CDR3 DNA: TGTGCCAGCAGCGCGAAGGGACAGCTTAACTATGGCTACACCTTC

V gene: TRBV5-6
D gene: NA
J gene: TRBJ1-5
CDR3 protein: CASSFLEIPYSNQPQHF
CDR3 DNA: TGTGCCAGCAGCTTTCTGGAGATACCTTATAGCAATCAGCCCCAGCATTTT

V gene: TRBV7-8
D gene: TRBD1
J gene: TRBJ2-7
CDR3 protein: CASSFTQGASYEQYF
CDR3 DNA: TGTGCCAGCAGCTTCACCCAGGGGGCCTCCTACGAGCAGTACTTC

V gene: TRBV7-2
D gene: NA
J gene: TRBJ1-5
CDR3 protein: CASSEGWGNQPQHF
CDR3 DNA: TGTGCCAGCAGCGAGGGTTGGGGCAATCAGCCCCAGCATTTT

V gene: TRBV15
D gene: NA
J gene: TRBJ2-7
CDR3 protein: CATSRVSASYEQYF
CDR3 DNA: TGTGCCACCAGCAGAGTTTCGGCATCCTACGAGCAGTACTTC

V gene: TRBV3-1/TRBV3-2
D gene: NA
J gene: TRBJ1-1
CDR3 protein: CASSHRDTEAFF
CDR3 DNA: TGTGCCAGCAGCCACAGGGACACTGAAGCTTTCTTT

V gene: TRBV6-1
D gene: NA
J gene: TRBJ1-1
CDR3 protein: CASSELQVNTEAFF
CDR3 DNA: TGTGCCAGCAGTGAACTACAGGTGAACACTGAAGCTTTCTTT

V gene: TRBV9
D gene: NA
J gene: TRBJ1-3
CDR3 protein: CASSVDPQGRNTIYF
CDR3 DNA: TGTGCCAGCAGCGTAGATCCCCAGGGAAGAAACACCATATATTTT